These 11 T cell receptor beta chains were sequenced from one sample in a study of T cell responses to AZD1222 COVID-19 vaccine. TCRdb's copy holds only in-frame clones and misses some; the assay was immunoSEQ multiplex PCR. This sample has about 100,000 clones; about 87% occur once, and the top ten carry about 1.8%. Sample: peripheral blood, taken on day 0 of AZD1222 vaccination. The receptors stem from an adult in good health.

The rearrangement joins TRBV25-1 to TRBJ2-1; D might be TRBD1 or TRBD2, each matching 6 bases. The germline V gene encodes CDR1 MGHDK and CDR2 SYGVNS. CDR3 size: 14 residues. V shed 4 bases and J shed 7 bases, with 14 bases lying between them. The CDR3 DNA follows: TGTGCCAGCAGTGGGCGGCAGGGGAGGAATGAGCAGTTCTTC. Translated, it gives CASSGRQGRNEQFF.

The rearrangement uses TRBV2 and TRBJ2-5; TRBD2 might be the D (5 bases). Between the trimmed V and J ends, which lost 6 bases and 5 bases, there was a span of 10 bases. CDR3 size: 12 residues. Germline loops: CDR1 SNHLY, CDR2 FYNNEI. CDR3 sequence reads: CASRTMGETQYF. CDR3 in DNA: TGTGCCAGCAGGACTATGGGGGAGACCCAGTACTTC.

This chain connects TRBV10-3 to TRBJ1-1, with 10 bases matching TRBD1. CDR3 length: 14 amino acids. J was trimmed by 3 bases and V by 6 bases; bases with no gene match: 4. The germline CDR1 and CDR2 sequences are ENHRY and SYGVKD. CDR3 DNA: TGTGCCATCAGGGAGACAGGGGGCTACACTGAAGCTTTCTTT. This sequence encodes CAIRETGGYTEAFF.

The rearrangement links TRBV18 to TRBJ1-1; the D gene is possibly TRBD1 (5 bases). Trimming took off 1 base at V and 3 bases at J, with 9 bases between the two ends. This CDR3 spans 14 amino acids. Germline CDR1 is KGHSH and CDR2 is LQKENI. The CDR3 region is CASSPRLGDTEAFF. For the CDR3, the DNA is TGTGCCAGCTCACCACGCCTGGGGGACACTGAAGCTTTCTTT.

As concerns this clone: Germline is not matched at one junction end, which may reflect a read error. The chain has TRBV9 and TRBJ2-7; 7 bases align to TRBD1. The CDR3 has 14 residues. The germline gives CDR1 SGDLS, CDR2 YYNGEE. The CDR3 DNA reads TGTGCCAGCAGCCGACGAGGGGGCTCCAACGAGCAGTACTTC. Its translation: CASSRRGGSNEQYF.

The chain uses TRBV9 and TRBJ1-2; D call uncertain. Germline V gives CDR1 SGDLS, CDR2 YYNGEE. The CDR3 runs 14 residues. Trimming pared 0 bases from V and 8 bases from J, leaving 14 bases between. This chain's CDR3 is CASSVVGKGGGYTF. CDR3 nucleotides: TGTGCCAGCAGCGTAGTTGGAAAGGGCGGGGGCTACACCTTC.

V is TRBV7-8 and J is TRBJ2-1; D may be TRBD1 (5 bases). The length of the CDR3 is 16 residues. CDR1 SGHVS and CDR2 FQNEAQ come from the germline V gene. The germline V and J ends were trimmed by 6 bases and 3 bases, with 18 bases remaining between them. The chain's CDR3 is CASRNPPGHYYNEQFF. The CDR3 DNA is TGTGCCAGCAGAAACCCCCCAGGACATTACTACAATGAGCAGTTCTTC. Supplemented by reference TRBV7-8 and TRBJ2-1, the full variable domain reads GAGVSQSPRYKVAKRGQDVALRCDPISGHVSLFWYQQALGQGPEFLTYFQNEAQLDKSGLPSDRFFAERPEGSVSTLKIQRTQQEDSAVYLCASRNPPGHYYNEQFFGPGTRLTVL.

V gene TRBV7-2 combines with J gene TRBJ2-7, with 10 bases that match TRBD1. The CDR3 runs 14 residues. CDR1 and CDR2 (germline): SGHTA, FQGNSA. Trimming at V came to 5 bases and at J to 8 bases, leaving 9 bases not matched to a gene. CDR3 amino acids: CASSEGTGVGKQYF. CDR3 bases: TGTGCCAGCAGCGAGGGGACAGGGGTCGGAAAGCAGTACTTC.

This clone was seen just once. The CDR3 sequence is CASSLPQDSYNEQFF. The CDR3, as DNA: TGTGCCAGCAGTCTACCGCAAGACTCCTACAATGAGCAGTTCTTC. V is TRBV28 and J is TRBJ2-1; D is ambiguous. Germline CDR1 is MDHEN and CDR2 is SYDVKM. CDR3 length equals 15 residues. V was cut by 5 bases and J by 0 bases, with 11 bases left in between.

The genes are TRBV19 and TRBJ1-1; D is perhaps TRBD1 (6 bases). This CDR3 has 13 residues. Per the germline V gene, CDR1 is LNHDA and CDR2 is SQIVND (reference sequence). Trimming removed 5 bases at V and 10 bases at J, with 17 bases between. The CDR3 DNA follows: TGTGCCAGTAGTGTTCAGGGGCCTGTCGGAGCTTTCTTT. This sequence encodes CASSVQGPVGAFF.

For this clone: The same CDR3 is also encoded by other DNA sequences in this sample. The chain employs TRBV14 and TRBJ1-3; D gene uncertain. This CDR3 spans 12 amino acids. Trimming stripped 1 base from V and 4 bases from J, with 2 bases between. Germline assignment: CDR1 SGHDN and CDR2 FVKESK. In DNA form, the CDR3 reads TGTGCCAGCAGCCAAGTCGGAAACACCATATATTTT. This translates into CASSQVGNTIYF.